The rows below give T cell receptor beta chains drawn from one sample of a study of cytomegalovirus exposure and HLA in healthy donors. The data were produced by immunoSEQ multiplex PCR, yet TCRdb's version contains in-frame clones alone and is incomplete. This table holds approximately 160,000 clones, about nine tenths found once. The sequencing sample was made of PBMCs. The receptors were sampled from a young man in good health and CMV-seropositive. The CDR3 runs from the conserved cysteine through the conserved F or W. A D gene is named only where the DNA matches it firmly. Size values are once, few and many counts, or a class for expanded clones, and some rows have none.

abundance	j_gene	d_gene	v_gene	len	CDR3nt	CDR3aa
-	TRBJ2-2	TRBD2	TRBV11-2	17	TGTGCCAGCAGCTTCCGGACTAGCGGGACAACCACCGGGGAGCTGTTTTTT	CASSFRTSGTTTGELFF
once	TRBJ1-2	-	TRBV6-1	14	TGTGCCAGCAGTGAGGGCAGTCCGAATTATGGCTACACCTTC	CASSEGSPNYGYTF
-	TRBJ2-7	-	TRBV28	13	TGTGCCAGCAGCTTAACTCAATCCTACGAGCAGTACTTC	CASSLTQSYEQYF
-	TRBJ2-3	-	TRBV7-3	16	TGTGCCAGCAGCCCCGGAAGTGGCGGGCAAACAGATACGCAGTATTTT	CASSPGSGGQTDTQYF
-	TRBJ2-2	TRBD2	TRBV29-1	14	TGCAGCGTTGGGGGACTACAGAACACCGGGGAGCTGTTTTTT	CSVGGLQNTGELFF
-	TRBJ2-2	TRBD2	TRBV5-1	16	TGCGCCAGCAGCTTGGGACTAGCGGGCATCACCGGGGAGCTGTTTTTT	CASSLGLAGITGELFF
-	TRBJ1-5	TRBD1	TRBV27	14	TGTGCCAGCAGTCTCTGGACAGGGAACCAGCCCCAGCATTTT	CASSLWTGNQPQHF
-	TRBJ2-5	TRBD1	TRBV4-1	19	TGCGCCAGCAGCCACGCGAGGGACAGGGCTCCGACTAGCAGGGAGACCCAGTACTTC	CASSHARDRAPTSRETQYF
-	TRBJ2-3	TRBD2	TRBV7-9	16	TGTGCCAGCAGCCCCCCCGGGCGGGAGGTGACAGATACGCAGTATTTT	CASSPPGREVTDTQYF
-	TRBJ2-1	TRBD1	TRBV11-3	13	TGTGCCAGCAGCGTGGACAGGGTAAGGGAGCAGTTCTTC	CASSVDRVREQFF
-	TRBJ1-1	-	TRBV27	13	TGTGCCAGCAGTTCCATCGGCAGGTCTGAAGCTTTCTTT	CASSSIGRSEAFF
-	TRBJ2-2	-	TRBV7-9	15	TGTGCCAGCAGACAGGGCACGTGGGGCACCGGGGAGCTGTTTTTT	CASRQGTWGTGELFF
-	TRBJ2-5	-	TRBV9	15	TGTGCCAGCAGCGTATATGCGGAACCCCAAGAGACCCAGTACTTC	CASSVYAEPQETQYF